This is a list of T cell receptor beta chains from one sample in a study of type 1 regulatory T cells. MiXCR, run by TCRdb on the reads, gives a single entry per CDR3 protein. The sample yields about 20,000 distinct CDR3 sequences, about 10% seen once. The sample comprised CD4+ T cells, either the whole sample or a sorted fraction (not recorded which). These receptors all come from a human donor in good health. Both conserved end residues are part of each CDR3. A D gene is named only where the DNA matches it firmly. The size entry is marked missing in some rows and otherwise reads once, few, many or a size class.

TRBJ1-2 | 14 | TRBV20-1 | - | few | TGCAGTGCTAGTTCGTATCCCGGGGGCTATGGCTACACCTTC | CSASSYPGGYGYTF
TRBJ2-7 | 15 | TRBV7-2 | - | few | TGTGCCAGCAGCTTATCGTCTAGCGACCCCTACGAGCAGTACTTC | CASSLSSSDPYEQYF
TRBJ2-5 | 14 | TRBV20-1 | - | many | TGCAGTGCTGTTAGTTCACAGTACCAAGAGACCCAGTACTTC | CSAVSSQYQETQYF
TRBJ2-1 | 13 | TRBV30 | TRBD2 | few | TGTGCCTGGACTAGCGGGAGTCTAAATGAGCAGTTCTTC | CAWTSGSLNEQFF
TRBJ1-4 | 16 | TRBV5-1 | - | many | TGCGCCAGCAGCGTAACACGACAGAAGACTAATGAAAAACTGTTTTTT | CASSVTRQKTNEKLFF
TRBJ2-5 | 11 | TRBV20-1 | - | many | TGCAGTGTCTTAGGCGAAGAGACCCAGTACTTC | CSVLGEETQYF
TRBJ2-3 | 16 | TRBV20-1 | - | few | TGCAGTGCTAGTAGTTCGTTCGGCGGGATGAGCGATACGCAGTATTTT | CSASSSFGGMSDTQYF
TRBJ2-7 | 12 | TRBV20-1 | - | - | TGCAGTGCTCCAATGGGGCGGGCCGAGCAGTACTTC | CSAPMGRAEQYF
TRBJ2-1 | 13 | TRBV29-1 | - | many | TGCAGCTCGACCGGGACACTGTCCAATGAGCAGTTCTTC | CSSTGTLSNEQFF
TRBJ2-5 | 13 | TRBV4-1 | - | many | TGCGCCAGCAGCTTACAGGGATGGGAGACCCAGTACTTC | CASSLQGWETQYF
TRBJ2-5 | 10 | TRBV29-1 | - | few | TGCAGCGTGACGACCGGGCCCCAGTACTTC | CSVTTGPQYF
TRBJ1-4 | 15 | TRBV9 | TRBD1 | medium-sized | TGTGCCAGCAGTTCTTACAGGGGAAGAGGTGAAAAACTGTTTTTT | CASSSYRGRGEKLFF